These 23 T cell receptor beta chains share one sample of origin, sequenced in a study of blood T cell repertoires in COVID-19. This table comes from immunoSEQ multiplex PCR, and its TCRdb copy is limited to in-frame clones, with some not included. The repertoire has approximately 360,000 clones, about 89% of them found once; the top ten carry about 1.9%. Source material: PBMCs or T cells enriched from blood (not recorded which). Source of these receptors: a man in his forties or fifties in a cohort exposed to, infected with or recovered from COVID-19 (not recorded which).

The chain is built from TRBV19 and TRBJ1-4, with D possibly matching TRBD1 (6 bases). Germline CDR1 and CDR2: LNHDA and SQIVND (reference sequence). The CDR3 loop spans 15 amino acids. Between the trimmed V and J ends, which lost 3 bases and 5 bases, there was a span of 13 bases. The CDR3 is CASSISGQLNEKLFF. In DNA, the CDR3 is TGTGCCAGTAGTATTTCTGGACAGTTAAATGAAAAACTGTTTTTT.

The V call is TRBV18, the J call TRBJ2-1, with a possible D match to TRBD2 (6 bases). Per germline, CDR1 KGHSH and CDR2 LQKENI. This CDR3 is built from 13 residues. V was trimmed by 2 bases and J by 10 bases, leaving 12 bases between them. CDR3 residues: CASSPLGGGEQFF. CDR3 nucleotides: TGTGCCAGCTCACCATTGGGGGGAGGCGAGCAGTTCTTC.

This clone was seen just once. The gene calls are TRBV19 and TRBJ1-2; D is unresolved. This CDR3 spans 12 amino acids. Trimming took 5 bases from V and 2 from J, leaving 6 bases between them. Germline V gene sequence: CDR1 LNHDA, CDR2 SQIVND (reference sequence). The CDR3 spells CASSQMNYGYTF. CDR3 sequence (DNA): TGTGCCAGTAGTCAAATGAACTATGGCTACACCTTC.

This sequence joins TRBV27 and TRBJ1-5; TRBD1 might be the D (5 bases). Germline CDR1 and CDR2: MNHEY and SMNVEV (reference sequence). V was pared by 6 bases and J by 7 bases, with 19 bases between. This CDR3 comprises 15 residues. In nucleotides, the CDR3 is TGTGCCAGCAGCCCAGGGCCGCCGTGGCAGCAGCCCCAGCATTTT. It is translated as CASSPGPPWQQPQHF.

The V call is TRBV19, the J call TRBJ1-2, with 9 nucleotides matching TRBD1. The CDR3 length is 12 residues. Germline assignment: CDR1 LNHDA and CDR2 SQIVND (reference sequence). V shed 6 bases, J shed 4 bases, and the junction held 0 bases outside the gene matches. This CDR3 is CASRDRGYGYTF. In DNA form, the CDR3 reads TGTGCCAGTAGGGACAGGGGCTATGGCTACACCTTC.

Comments on this clone: In the same sample, other DNA sequences code for this CDR3. This chain joins TRBV18 and TRBJ2-2; TRBD1 might be the D (7 bases). Germline loops: CDR1 KGHSH, CDR2 LQKENI. The CDR3 sequence is 15 residues long. Trimming stripped 6 bases from V and 2 bases from J, with 13 bases between. The CDR3 nucleotides read TGTGCCAGCTCTCGGGGGACAGCTAACACCGGGGAGCTGTTTTTT. Translating it yields CASSRGTANTGELFF.

This rearrangement joins TRBV5-4 to TRBJ2-7; D gene ambiguous. Germline V gene sequence: CDR1 SGHNT, CDR2 YYREEE (reference sequence). V was pared by 3 bases and J by 2 bases, with 9 bases between. The CDR3 loop spans 13 amino acids. The CDR3 bases are TGTGCCAGCAGCTCGACTGTCACCTACGAGCAGTACTTC. This sequence encodes CASSSTVTYEQYF.

This sequence joins TRBV27 and TRBJ1-6; D gene unclear. There are 15 residues in the CDR3. Per germline, CDR1 MNHEY and CDR2 SMNVEV (reference sequence). V was cut by 0 bases and J by 10 bases, with 13 bases left in between. The CDR3 nucleotides are TGTGCCAGCAGTTTATCGAGGGCAGTAAACTCACCCCTCCACTTT. Translation: CASSLSRAVNSPLHF.

The chain joins TRBV5-1 to TRBJ1-5; the D is unclear. Trimming took off 3 bases at V and 3 bases at J, with 13 bases between the two ends. Looked up from germline, CDR1 is SGHRS and CDR2 is YFSETQ. The CDR3 loop spans 15 amino acids. The CDR3 bases are TGCGCCAGCAGCTGGGGAGGGCAGGCCAATCAGCCCCAGCATTTT. The encoded protein is CASSWGGQANQPQHF.

J is TRBJ2-6 and V is TRBV18; the D is unclear. Germline CDR1 and CDR2: KGHSH and LQKENI. This CDR3 has 17 amino acids. V was clipped by 0 bases and J by 0 bases, with 9 bases between them. Written as DNA, the CDR3 is TGTGCCAGCTCACCACCGATGGTTAGCTCTGGGGCCAACGTCCTGACTTTC. It codes for CASSPPMVSSGANVLTF. Looking up the rest from reference TRBV18 and TRBJ2-6 gives the full variable domain: NAGVMQNPRHLVRRRGQEARLRCSPMKGHSHVYWYRQLPEEGLKFMVYLQKENIIDESGMPKERFSAEFPKEGPSILRIQQVVRGDSAAYFCASSPPMVSSGANVLTFGAGSRLTVL.

The V call is TRBV28, the J call TRBJ2-7, with no clear D. CDR1 and CDR2 from the germline V gene are MDHEN and SYDVKM. The V and J ends lost 1 base and 3 bases respectively, with 22 bases between them. CDR3 size: 18 residues. For the CDR3, the DNA is TGTGCCAGCAGTTTATTGACCGGGTCCACTGGCTTAGGCTACGAGCAGTACTTC. Translating it yields CASSLLTGSTGLGYEQYF.

This clone was counted a few times. Other nucleotide sequences in the sample specify the same CDR3. CDR3 amino acids: CASSPGGSSYNEQFF. For the CDR3, the DNA is TGTGCCAGCTCACCGGGAGGGAGCTCCTACAATGAGCAGTTCTTC. This chain connects TRBV18 to TRBJ2-1; 7 nucleotides align to TRBD2. Germline CDR1 is KGHSH and CDR2 is LQKENI. V dropped 3 bases and J dropped 0; count of bases not matched to a gene: 2. The CDR3 contains 15 residues.

This chain links TRBV18 with TRBJ2-7; the match to TRBD2 covers 7 bases. With 3 bases clipped from V and 5 bases from J, the junction kept 7 bases outside the gene matches. CDR3 length: 14 residues. Germline values: CDR1 KGHSH, CDR2 LQKENI. CDR3 DNA: TGTGCCAGCTCACCCCGGGGAGGGGACCACGAGCAGTACTTC. Its translation: CASSPRGGDHEQYF.

This chain joins TRBV9 and TRBJ2-7; 9 nucleotides agree with TRBD2. Germline loops: CDR1 SGDLS, CDR2 YYNGEE. Unmatched junction bases numbered 4, after V lost 0 bases and J lost 6 bases. This CDR3 spans 14 amino acids. Here the CDR3 reads CASSVEAGGGEQYF. CDR3 nucleotide sequence: TGTGCCAGCAGCGTAGAGGCGGGAGGGGGCGAGCAGTACTTC.

In this sample, this clone turned up many times. The V gene is TRBV6-5, the J gene TRBJ1-2; TRBD1 aligns across 8 bases. CDR3 length: 13 residues. CDR1 is MNHEY, CDR2 SVGAGI, per germline. V shed 6 bases and J 7 bases; nucleotides not matched to a gene: 7. The CDR3 coding sequence is TGTGCCAGCAGCCGGACAGGGAGAGGTGGCTACACCTTC. Its translation: CASSRTGRGGYTF.

The chain joins TRBV11-3 to TRBJ2-1, with 7 bases fitting TRBD2. The CDR3 spans 15 residues. Germline CDR1 SGHNT, CDR2 YENEEA. Trimming at V came to 5 bases and at J to 7 bases, leaving 11 bases not matched to a gene. The CDR3 DNA follows: TGTGCCAGCAGCCCTTTAAGCGGGGCCATGAATGAGCAGTTCTTC. Translation gives CASSPLSGAMNEQFF.

This chain joins TRBV5-1 and TRBJ2-1; 7 nucleotides agree with TRBD2. The CDR3 totals 17 residues. Unmatched junction bases numbered 12, after V lost 0 bases and J lost 6 bases. Germline assignment: CDR1 SGHRS and CDR2 YFSETQ. CDR3 amino acids: CASSLGVREKGINEQFF. The CDR3 DNA reads as TGCGCCAGCAGCTTGGGGGTGCGGGAGAAAGGCATCAATGAGCAGTTCTTC.

The chain combines TRBV5-4 with TRBJ2-7, with D maybe TRBD1 (6 bases). Deletions cut 4 bases from V and 2 bases from J, with 13 bases between. Germline CDR1 SGHNT, CDR2 YYREEE (reference sequence). The CDR3 length is 14 residues. The CDR3 protein is CASSAGTNPYEQYF. The DNA for the CDR3 is TGTGCCAGCAGCGCCGGGACAAACCCCTACGAGCAGTACTTC.

This clone was picked up one time. The chain recombines TRBV7-6 with TRBJ2-3, with 13 nucleotides matching TRBD2. The CDR3 runs to 17 residues. CDR1 and CDR2 (germline): SGHVS, FNYEAQ. V gave up 5 bases and J gave up 5 bases; unmatched junction bases: 10. The CDR3 here is CASSHSGGLAGRDTQYF. CDR3 bases: TGTGCCAGCAGCCATAGCGGGGGACTAGCGGGAAGAGATACGCAGTATTTT. Combining the CDR3 with reference TRBV7-6 and TRBJ2-3 gives the whole variable domain GAGVSQSPRYKVTKRGQDVALRCDPISGHVSLYWYRQALGQGPEFLTYFNYEAQQDKSGLPNDRFSAERPEGSISTLTIQRTEQRDSAMYRCASSHSGGLAGRDTQYFGPGTRLTVL.

This chain links TRBV10-3 with TRBJ2-7; D is ambiguous. Germline V CDR1 and CDR2: ENHRY, SYGVKD. V lost 2 bases and J 0 bases, leaving 5 bases between the germline ends. The CDR3 covers 13 residues. DNA for the CDR3: TGTGCCATCAGTGAGGTAGCCTCCTACGAGCAGTACTTC. Its translation: CAISEVASYEQYF.

The V and J genes are TRBV30 and TRBJ1-6, with TRBD1 matching 10 bases. Germline CDR1 GTSNPN, CDR2 SVGIG (reference sequence). The CDR3 spans 15 residues. The V segment lost 4 bases and the J segment 6 bases; nucleotides outside the gene matches: 6. The DNA for the CDR3 is TGTGCCTGGAAGGGACAGGGGATGGGTAATTCACCCCTCCACTTT. Protein: CAWKGQGMGNSPLHF.

The chain has TRBV2 and TRBJ2-7, with TRBD2 identical over 9 bases. The germline gives CDR1 SNHLY, CDR2 FYNNEI. The V and J ends lost 5 bases and 4 bases, in that order; junction bases with no gene match: 15. The CDR3 consists of 17 residues. This CDR3 is CASSLGGAGGGRYEQYF. The CDR3 coding sequence is TGTGCCAGCAGTCTTGGGGGAGCGGGAGGCGGTCGTTACGAGCAGTACTTC.

This clone was detected only once. The chain recombines TRBV7-9 with TRBJ1-2; D might be TRBD1 (5 bases). The V end lost 5 bases, the J end lost 4 bases, and 17 bases lay between the germline ends. The CDR3 totals 15 residues. Germline V gene sequence: CDR1 SEHNR, CDR2 FQNEAQ (reference sequence). The CDR3 DNA is TGTGCCAGCAGCGAGACTTCGGGGAGGGGCTATGGCTACACCTTC. It specifies CASSETSGRGYGYTF.